This T cell receptor beta chain was captured by sequencing in a study of T cell repertoires in cytomegalovirus infection. TCRdb called the reads again in MiXCR, with one record for every CDR3 protein. The top ten clones hold more than 13% of a sample with some 920,000 distinct CDR3 sequences, around 30% of them seen once. This clonotype appeared a single time. Its antigen is still unknown. This CDR3 contains 15 residues. Germline lookup yields CDR1 SNHLY and CDR2 FYNNEI. J gave up 3 bases and V 6 bases, and 10 bases lay outside the gene matches. This sequence was found in a human donor in good health (CMV status not recorded). Some clones in this sample may be carry-over from other donors' samples. The chain employs TRBV2 and TRBJ1-1; 7 bases fit TRBD1. Sequencing was performed on cultured CD8+ T cells from PBMCs, taken from culture after CMV antigen stimulation. CDR3 region: CASRQGGYLDTEAFF. The CDR3 DNA is TGTGCCAGCAGGCAGGGGGGTTATTTGGACACTGAAGCTTTCTTT.